The clone carrying this TCR beta chain showed up just a few times. Its antigen is as yet unknown. The sample is drawn from a study of T cells after yellow fever vaccination. Study-level points and caveats: A small share of clonotypes appeared in both CD4 and CD8 compartments. Repertoires sorted by FACS could include abundant clonotypes that are contaminants from the bulk population. Detected again after the booster were most primary-vaccination clones, at about 96% CD4 and 70% to 90% CD8.

Generation of TCR cDNA used 5'RACE template switching (which added a universal primer site and UMIs). MiXCR was run by TCRdb on the 5' RACE reads, yielding one entry per CDR3 protein. Seen here are roughly 500,000 distinct CDR3 sequences, about 19% observed once, and the top ten hold around 15%. Per germline, CDR1 SGHNT and CDR2 YYREEE (reference sequence). V was clipped by 5 bases and J by 4 bases, with 14 bases between them. CDR3 length: 14 amino acids. Sequencing used PBMCs, obtained 15 days after the yellow fever booster vaccination. This sequence joins TRBV5-4 and TRBJ2-3, with D possibly TRBD2 on 5 matching bases. This receptor was taken from a man younger than 45 who received the YFV17D yellow fever vaccine. This chain's CDR3 is CASRMGSGADTQYF. CDR3 nucleotide sequence: TGTGCCAGCAGGATGGGGAGTGGCGCAGATACGCAGTATTTT. Complete variable domain (other parts from reference TRBV5-4 and TRBJ2-3): ETGVTQSPTHLIKTRGQQVTLRCSSQSGHNTVSWYQQALGQGPQFIFQYYREEENGRGNFPPRFSGLQFPNYSSELNVNALELDDSALYLCASRMGSGADTQYFGPGTRLTVL.